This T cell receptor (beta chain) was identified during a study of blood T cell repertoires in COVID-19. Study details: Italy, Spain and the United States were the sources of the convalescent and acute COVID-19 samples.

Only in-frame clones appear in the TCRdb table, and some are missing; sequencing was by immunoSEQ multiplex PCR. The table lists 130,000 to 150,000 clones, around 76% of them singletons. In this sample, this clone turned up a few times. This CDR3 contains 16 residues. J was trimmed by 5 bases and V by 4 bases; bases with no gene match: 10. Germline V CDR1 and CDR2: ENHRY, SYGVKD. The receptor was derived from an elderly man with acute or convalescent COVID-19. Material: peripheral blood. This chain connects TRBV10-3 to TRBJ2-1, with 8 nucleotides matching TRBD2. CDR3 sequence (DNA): TGTGCCATCAGTGGGACGAGGGCGGGGGGCCACAATGAGCAGTTCTTC. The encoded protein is CAISGTRAGGHNEQFF.